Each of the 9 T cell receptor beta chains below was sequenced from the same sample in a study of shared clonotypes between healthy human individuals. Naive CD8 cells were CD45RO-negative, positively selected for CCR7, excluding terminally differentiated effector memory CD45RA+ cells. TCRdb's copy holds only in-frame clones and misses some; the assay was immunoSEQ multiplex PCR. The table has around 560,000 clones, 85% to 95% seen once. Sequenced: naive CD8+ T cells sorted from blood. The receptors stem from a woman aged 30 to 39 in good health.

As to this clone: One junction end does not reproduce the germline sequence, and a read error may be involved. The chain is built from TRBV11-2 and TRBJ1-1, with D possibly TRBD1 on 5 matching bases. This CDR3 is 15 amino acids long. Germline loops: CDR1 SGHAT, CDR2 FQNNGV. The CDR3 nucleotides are TGTGCCAGCAGCTTAGTTCCGGTGGGGCTGACTGAAACTTTCTTT. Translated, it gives CASSLVPVGLTETFF.

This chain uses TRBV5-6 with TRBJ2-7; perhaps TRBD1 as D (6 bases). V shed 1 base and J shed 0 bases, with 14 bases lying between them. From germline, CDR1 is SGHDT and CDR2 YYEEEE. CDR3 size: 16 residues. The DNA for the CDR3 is TGTGCCAGCAGCTTGCCGGGACAACTTTCCTCCTACGAGCAGTACTTC. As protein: CASSLPGQLSSYEQYF.

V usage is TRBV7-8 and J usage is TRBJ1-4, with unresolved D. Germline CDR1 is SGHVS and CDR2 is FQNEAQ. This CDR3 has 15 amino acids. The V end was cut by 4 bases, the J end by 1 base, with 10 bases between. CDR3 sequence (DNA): TGTGCCAGCAGCTCCCGGACGGAAACTAATGAAAAACTGTTTTTT. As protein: CASSSRTETNEKLFF.

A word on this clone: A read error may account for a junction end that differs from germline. CDR3 in DNA: TGTGCCAGCAGAGACAGTCCTTCCTCCAACGAGCAGTACTTC. It translates to CASRDSPSSNEQYF. The J gene is TRBJ2-7, the V gene TRBV27; D is perhaps TRBD1 (5 bases). Germline CDR1 reads MNHEY; CDR2 reads SMNVEV (reference sequence). This CDR3 region has 14 residues.

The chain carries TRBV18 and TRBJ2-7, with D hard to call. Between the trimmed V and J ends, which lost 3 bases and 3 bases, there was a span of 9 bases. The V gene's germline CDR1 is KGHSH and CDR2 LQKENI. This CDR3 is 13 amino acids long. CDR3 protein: CASSPEDNYEQYF. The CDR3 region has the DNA TGTGCCAGCTCACCGGAAGACAACTACGAGCAGTACTTC. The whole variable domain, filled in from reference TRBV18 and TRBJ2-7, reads NAGVMQNPRHLVRRRGQEARLRCSPMKGHSHVYWYRQLPEEGLKFMVYLQKENIIDESGMPKERFSAEFPKEGPSILRIQQVVRGDSAAYFCASSPEDNYEQYFGPGTRLTVT.

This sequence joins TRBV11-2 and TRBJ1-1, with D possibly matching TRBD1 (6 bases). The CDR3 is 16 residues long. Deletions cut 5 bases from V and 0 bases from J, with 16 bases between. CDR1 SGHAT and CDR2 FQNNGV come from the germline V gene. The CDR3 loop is CASSPSITGMNTEAFF. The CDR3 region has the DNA TGTGCCAGCAGCCCTTCTATAACAGGGATGAACACTGAAGCTTTCTTT.

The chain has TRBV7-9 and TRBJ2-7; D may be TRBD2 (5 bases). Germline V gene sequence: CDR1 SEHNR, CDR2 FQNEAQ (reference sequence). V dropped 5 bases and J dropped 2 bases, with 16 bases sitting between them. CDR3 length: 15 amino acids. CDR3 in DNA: TGTGCCAGCAGCCAAGTCAATCCGGGAACCTACGAGCAGTACTTC. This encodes CASSQVNPGTYEQYF. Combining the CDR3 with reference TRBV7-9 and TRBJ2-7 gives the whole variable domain DTGVSQNPRHKITKRGQNVTFRCDPISEHNRLYWYRQTLGQGPEFLTYFQNEAQLEKSRLLSDRFSAERPKGSFSTLEIQRTEQGDSAMYLCASSQVNPGTYEQYFGPGTRLTVT.

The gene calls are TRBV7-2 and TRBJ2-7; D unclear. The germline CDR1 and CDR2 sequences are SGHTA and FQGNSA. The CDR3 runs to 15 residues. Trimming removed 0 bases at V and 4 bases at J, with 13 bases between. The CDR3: CASSLAETDYYEQYF. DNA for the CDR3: TGTGCCAGCAGCTTAGCGGAGACGGATTATTACGAGCAGTACTTC.

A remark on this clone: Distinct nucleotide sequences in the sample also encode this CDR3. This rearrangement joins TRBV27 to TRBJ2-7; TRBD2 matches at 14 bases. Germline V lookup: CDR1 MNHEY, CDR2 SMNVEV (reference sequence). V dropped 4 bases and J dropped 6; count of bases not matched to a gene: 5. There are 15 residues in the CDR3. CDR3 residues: CASSSGTSGSGEQYF. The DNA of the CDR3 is TGTGCCAGCAGTTCCGGGACTAGCGGGAGTGGCGAGCAGTACTTC.